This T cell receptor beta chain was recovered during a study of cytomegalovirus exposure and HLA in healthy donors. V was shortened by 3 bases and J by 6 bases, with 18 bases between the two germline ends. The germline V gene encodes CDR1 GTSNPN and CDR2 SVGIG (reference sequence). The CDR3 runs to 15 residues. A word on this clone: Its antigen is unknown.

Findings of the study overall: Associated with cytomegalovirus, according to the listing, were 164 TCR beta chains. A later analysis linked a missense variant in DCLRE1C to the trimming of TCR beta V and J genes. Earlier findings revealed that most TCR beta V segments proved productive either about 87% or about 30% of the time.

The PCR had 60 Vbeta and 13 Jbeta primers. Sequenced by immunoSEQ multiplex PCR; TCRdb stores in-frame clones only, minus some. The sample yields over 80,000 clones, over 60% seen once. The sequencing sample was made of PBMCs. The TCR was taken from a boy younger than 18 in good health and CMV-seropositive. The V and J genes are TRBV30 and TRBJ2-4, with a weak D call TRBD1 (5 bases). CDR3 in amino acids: CAWRLGSIQGNIQYF. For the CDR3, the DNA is TGTGCCTGGAGGCTCGGAAGCATCCAGGGAAACATTCAGTACTTC.